Shown below are 19 T cell receptor beta chains from a single sample sequenced in a study of T cell responses to AZD1222 COVID-19 vaccine. Here immunoSEQ multiplex PCR was the method, and the copy in TCRdb shows in-frame clones only, minus some. The repertoire holds 100,000 or so clones, with around 89% as singletons. The sequencing here drew on peripheral blood, taken 28 days after the second AZD1222 dose. These receptors were collected from an adult who received the AZD1222 COVID-19 vaccine.

The chain employs TRBV30 and TRBJ1-1; D is unresolved. The V gene's germline CDR1 is GTSNPN and CDR2 SVGIG (reference sequence). Trimming removed 2 bases at V and 0 bases at J, with 7 bases between. This CDR3 comprises 13 residues. CDR3 nucleotides: TGTGCCTGGAGTATCGGCCTGAACACTGAAGCTTTCTTT. This encodes CAWSIGLNTEAFF.

The chain carries TRBV5-6 and TRBJ1-1; a possible D gene is TRBD1 (5 bases). The germline V and J ends were trimmed by 6 bases and 0 bases, with 12 bases remaining between them. CDR1 and CDR2 from the germline V gene are SGHDT and YYEEEE. This CDR3 comprises 14 residues. The CDR3 protein is CASTVVGVNTEAFF. In DNA, the CDR3 is TGTGCCAGCACAGTGGTAGGGGTGAACACTGAAGCTTTCTTT.

The chain joins TRBV4-2 to TRBJ1-3; D gene ambiguous. Germline V gene data show CDR1 as LGHNA and CDR2 as YNFKEQ. The CDR3 length is 11 residues. Trimming cost V 7 bases and J 3 bases, with 4 bases left between them. The CDR3 DNA sequence: TGTGCCAGCACCATTGGAAACACCATATATTTT. Translating gives CASTIGNTIYF.

The genes are TRBV29-1 and TRBJ1-2, with D possibly being TRBD1 (6 bases). The CDR3 is made up of 15 amino acids. Germline CDR1 and CDR2: SQVTM and ANQGSEA. The germline V and J ends were trimmed by 6 bases and 8 bases, with 25 bases remaining between them. CDR3 in DNA: TGCAGCGTCCCCGGTGTGTTGGGGGGCAGGAGGGGCTACACCTTC. It is translated as CSVPGVLGGRRGYTF.

The chain recombines TRBV11-3 with TRBJ2-3; D may be TRBD1 or TRBD2 (5 bases each). Germline V gives CDR1 SGHNT, CDR2 YENEEA. CDR3 size: 14 residues. Trimming left V 3 bases short and J 0 bases short, with 7 bases between. The CDR3 coding sequence is TGTGCCAGCAGCTTGGGACGGAGCACAGATACGCAGTATTTT. It yields the protein CASSLGRSTDTQYF.

The V gene is TRBV29-1, the J gene TRBJ1-3; D remains unclear. CDR1 is SQVTM, CDR2 ANQGSEA, per germline. There are 14 residues in the CDR3. V lost 5 bases and J lost 0, with 11 bases in between. The CDR3 region is CSVLDVSSGNTIYF. CDR3 nucleotide sequence: TGCAGCGTTTTGGACGTCAGCTCTGGAAACACCATATATTTT.

The chain carries TRBV21-1 and TRBJ2-1. TRBV21-1 is noted as a pseudogene. This CDR3 is 14 amino acids long. The CDR3 region has the DNA TGTGCCAGCAGCACCTTTGGGTTTTACAATGAGCAGTTCTTC. This codes for CASSTFGFYNEQFF.

The V call is TRBV30, the J call TRBJ2-2; D is ambiguous. V was pared by 0 bases and J by 6 bases, with 14 bases between. The length of the CDR3 is 15 residues. Looked up from germline, CDR1 is GTSNPN and CDR2 is SVGIG (reference sequence). In nucleotides, the CDR3 is TGTGCCTGGAGTGTACTGGGTTTTCGTTCCGGGGAGCTGTTTTTT. It encodes CAWSVLGFRSGELFF.

This chain uses TRBV4-2 with TRBJ1-5; D is undetermined. The CDR3 is 17 amino acids. Looked up from germline, CDR1 is LGHNA and CDR2 is YNFKEQ. The V and J ends lost 0 bases and 2 bases respectively, with 14 bases between them. The DNA of the CDR3 is TGTGCCAGCAGCCAAGAATTTACGGGTTTCGGCAATCAGCCCCAGCATTTT. This codes for CASSQEFTGFGNQPQHF.

V gene TRBV27 combines with J gene TRBJ2-7; D call uncertain. This CDR3 comprises 14 residues. The ends were cut back, 5 bases at V and 7 bases at J, with 18 bases in the middle. CDR1 is MNHEY and CDR2 is SMNVEV in the germline V gene (reference sequence). The CDR3 spells CASSEYLSLGEQYF. In DNA form, the CDR3 reads TGTGCCAGCAGTGAGTATCTGAGCTTAGGGGAGCAGTACTTC.

This clone was picked up a small number of times. The V and J genes are TRBV19 and TRBJ2-1; D may be TRBD2 (6 bases). This CDR3 has 15 residues. Per the germline V gene, CDR1 is LNHDA and CDR2 is SQIVND (reference sequence). V was shortened by 3 bases and J by 2 bases, with 11 bases between the two germline ends. This chain's CDR3 is CASSIGGAAYNEQFF. The CDR3 bases are TGTGCCAGTAGTATCGGGGGAGCGGCCTACAATGAGCAGTTCTTC.

The CDR3 region is CASSPRGQGAEGYTF. Here the CDR3 DNA reads TGTGCCAGCTCACCACGAGGACAGGGGGCGGAAGGCTACACCTTC. V usage is TRBV18 and J usage is TRBJ1-2; 11 positions match TRBD1. Germline V lookup: CDR1 KGHSH, CDR2 LQKENI. The CDR3 loop spans 15 amino acids. V trimming: 1 base; J trimming: 8 bases; junction bases outside the gene matches: 6.

V is TRBV9 and J is TRBJ1-2, with D hard to call. CDR1 and CDR2 from the germline V gene are SGDLS and YYNGEE. Trimming cost V 4 bases and J 4 bases, with 11 bases left between them. The CDR3 spans 13 residues. The DNA of the CDR3 is TGTGCCAGCAGCCCCCGTGGGCCCTATGGCTACACCTTC. This sequence encodes CASSPRGPYGYTF.

This chain joins TRBV7-3 and TRBJ2-2; 12 positions match TRBD2. CDR1 is SGHTA, CDR2 FQGTGA, per germline. V trimming: 4 bases; J trimming: 2 bases; junction bases outside the gene matches: 2. The CDR3 sequence is 16 residues long. In DNA, the CDR3 is TGTGCCAGCAGCTCTAGCGGGGGGGTCAACACCGGGGAGCTGTTTTTT. It translates to CASSSSGGVNTGELFF.

Concerning this clone itself: Other nucleotide sequences from this sample produce the same CDR3. This chain joins TRBV5-4 and TRBJ2-1; unclear D gene. V was pared by 2 bases and J by 4 bases, with 7 bases between. Germline V gene data show CDR1 as SGHNT and CDR2 as YYREEE (reference sequence). This CDR3 spans 13 amino acids. Written as DNA, the CDR3 is TGTGCCAGCAGCTTCACAGATTACAATGAGCAGTTCTTC. Protein sequence: CASSFTDYNEQFF. The full variable domain, completed using reference TRBV5-4 and TRBJ2-1, is ETGVTQSPTHLIKTRGQQVTLRCSSQSGHNTVSWYQQALGQGPQFIFQYYREEENGRGNFPPRFSGLQFPNYSSELNVNALELDDSALYLCASSFTDYNEQFFGPGTRLTVL.

This clone was picked up one time. The J gene is TRBJ2-3, the V gene TRBV10-2; D unresolved. Germline CDR1 reads WSHSY; CDR2 reads SAAADI. The CDR3 has 14 residues. Trimming took off 2 bases at V and 2 bases at J, with 8 bases between the two ends. The CDR3 is CASSEALHTDTQYF. The CDR3 coding sequence is TGCGCCAGCAGTGAGGCTCTCCACACAGATACGCAGTATTTT.

The chain is built from TRBV2 and TRBJ1-1; D may be TRBD1 (5 bases). The CDR3 extends over 13 amino acids. V gave up 3 bases and J gave up 4 bases, with 9 bases separating them. Germline loops: CDR1 SNHLY, CDR2 FYNNEI. CDR3 sequence reads: CASSDGRATEAFF. As DNA, the CDR3 is TGTGCCAGCAGTGATGGCAGGGCCACTGAAGCTTTCTTT.

This chain joins TRBV6-5 and TRBJ1-1; no clear D gene. The V gene lost 2 bases and the J gene lost 7 bases, with 11 bases spanning the gap. The germline V gene encodes CDR1 MNHEY and CDR2 SVGAGI. The CDR3 covers 13 residues. The CDR3 sequence: CASSYGSQSEAFF. CDR3 nucleotide sequence: TGTGCCAGCAGTTACGGGAGCCAGAGTGAAGCTTTCTTT.

This clone was counted once. The chain has TRBV7-3 and TRBJ2-3; no reliable D call. Trimming removed 2 bases at V and 7 bases at J, with 7 bases between. This CDR3 has 12 amino acids. Germline V CDR1 and CDR2: SGHTA, FQGTGA. The CDR3 nucleotides read TGTGCCAGCAGCTTATCGGGTAATACGCAGTATTTT. Its translation: CASSLSGNTQYF.